This TCR beta chain was sequenced for a study of spatial heterogeneity in lung cancer. Across the whole study: Beta-chain sequences consistently outnumbered alpha-chain sequences in detection. Unique TCR and UMI combinations averaged more than ten appearances each in raw reads.

Whole-study findings and limits: Circulating ubiquitous expanded tumor TCRs were observed more frequently at resection than at follow-up.

Unique molecular identifiers, one per molecule, were present on every TCR cDNA molecule. TCRdb reprocessed the 5' RACE reads via MiXCR and lists one record per CDR3 protein. The sample carries tens of thousands of distinct CDR3 sequences, around 21% recorded once. V lost 3 bases and J lost 2; bases outside the gene matches: 12. The V gene's germline CDR1 is SGDLS and CDR2 YYNGEE. The CDR3 is 17 residues long. This clonotype was found once. The antigen remains undetermined. Time point given: sample taken at primary tumor resection. Frozen PBMC, nontumor lung or tumor provided whole RNA, which was sequenced unsorted.

The receptor comes from a male donor with early-stage non-small cell lung cancer. The chain employs TRBV9 and TRBJ2-5; 8 bases agree with TRBD2. Sequences were derived from PBMCs, sampled at surgery. The CDR3 here is CASSAALSGRGQETQYF. The CDR3 nucleotides read TGTGCCAGCAGCGCCGCGCTAAGCGGGAGAGGGCAAGAGACCCAGTACTTC.